The rows below give T cell receptor beta chains drawn from one sample of a study of early T cells in non-severe SARS-CoV-2 infection. From the 5' RACE reads, TCRdb called clonotypes with MiXCR, one entry per CDR3 protein. The sample includes 30,000 to 40,000 distinct CDR3 sequences, around 6.5% of them seen just once. The starting material was whole blood, obtained at baseline. These TCRs come from an adult who was a healthcare worker with PCR-confirmed SARS-CoV-2 infection or an uninfected control (not recorded which). CDR3s include the opening cysteine and the closing phenylalanine or tryptophan. The D gene is left open where the match is weak. Not every row has a clone size; where given, it reads once, few, many or a size class.

V	D	J	size	CDR3	DNA
TRBV30	TRBD2	TRBJ2-1	few	CAYSPGPGGSYNEQFF	TGTGCCTACAGTCCGGGTCCGGGAGGGTCCTACAATGAGCAGTTCTTC
TRBV2	TRBD2	TRBJ2-7	.	CASKSSGPSYEQYF	TGTGCCAGCAAGTCTAGCGGACCTTCCTACGAGCAGTACTTC
TRBV5-6	.	TRBJ1-1	many	CASSPSPSRNTEAFF	TGTGCCAGCAGCCCGTCCCCCAGCAGGAACACTGAAGCTTTCTTT
TRBV5-1	.	TRBJ1-6	many	CASSFHSAYNSPLHF	TGCGCCAGCAGCTTTCACAGCGCCTATAATTCACCCCTCCACTTT
TRBV12-3/TRBV12-4	.	TRBJ1-4	many	CASSLNGEKLFF	TGTGCCAGCAGTTTAAACGGGGAAAAACTGTTTTTT
TRBV29-1	.	TRBJ2-1	many	CSVDGGQFF	TGCAGCGTTGATGGTGGGCAGTTCTTC
TRBV7-2	.	TRBJ1-1	many	CASSAGQNTEAFF	TGTGCCAGCAGCGCCGGACAGAACACTGAAGCTTTCTTT
TRBV12-3/TRBV12-4	TRBD2	TRBJ2-2	few	CASSHTSGTRTGELFF	TGTGCCAGCAGCCACACTAGCGGGACCCGGACCGGGGAGCTGTTTTTT
TRBV27	TRBD2	TRBJ2-7	.	CASSPGLAGPLSYEQYF	TGTGCCAGCAGTCCCGGACTAGCGGGACCTTTGTCCTACGAGCAGTACTTC
TRBV24-1	.	TRBJ2-5	.	CATSAGETQYF	TGTGCCACCAGTGCAGGGGAGACCCAGTACTTC
TRBV15	.	TRBJ1-1	many	CATSRQGNMNTEAFF	TGTGCCACCAGCAGACAGGGGAACATGAACACTGAAGCTTTCTTT
TRBV28	TRBD2	TRBJ2-2	many	CASSFWGLAGGPGELFF	TGTGCCAGCAGTTTCTGGGGACTAGCGGGAGGCCCCGGGGAGCTGTTTTTT
TRBV19	.	TRBJ2-5	.	CASSMGTAQETQYF	TGTGCCAGTAGTATGGGGACGGCCCAAGAGACCCAGTACTTC
TRBV20-1	.	TRBJ2-7	.	CSARFRYEQYF	TGCAGTGCTAGATTCAGGTACGAGCAGTACTTC
TRBV18	.	TRBJ2-1	many	CASSGDRAIGNEQFF	TGTGCCAGCTCAGGGGACCGGGCCATCGGCAATGAGCAGTTCTTC
TRBV10-3	TRBD1	TRBJ1-6	many	CAITRDRDSPLHF	TGTGCCATCACCCGGGACAGGGATTCACCCCTCCACTTT
TRBV5-1	.	TRBJ2-5	.	CASSLNDETQYF	TGCGCCAGCAGCTTGAATGACGAGACCCAGTACTTC
TRBV20-1	.	TRBJ2-1	.	CSASFVEGKGYNEQFF	TGCAGTGCTAGTTTTGTAGAGGGAAAAGGCTACAATGAGCAGTTCTTC
TRBV28	.	TRBJ1-4	few	CASSFGSQEKLFF	TGTGCCAGCAGTTTTGGTTCGCAGGAAAAACTGTTTTTT
TRBV7-9	TRBD2	TRBJ2-2	few	CASSFGLAENTGELFF	TGTGCCAGCAGCTTCGGACTAGCGGAAAACACCGGGGAGCTGTTTTTT
TRBV25-1	.	TRBJ2-3	many	CASSDYSGHTDTQYF	TGTGCCAGCAGTGATTACTCCGGCCACACAGATACGCAGTATTTT
TRBV18	TRBD1	TRBJ2-7	.	CASSPQGAHEQYF	TGTGCCAGCTCACCCCAGGGGGCTCACGAGCAGTACTTC
TRBV7-9	.	TRBJ2-2	.	CASTQWLRTGELFF	TGTGCCAGCACCCAGTGGCTCCGAACCGGGGAGCTGTTTTTT
TRBV6-5	.	TRBJ1-2	.	CAAGGYTF	TGTGCCGCGGGGGGCTACACCTTC
TRBV10-3	.	TRBJ2-1	many	CAISTGFNEQFF	TGTGCCATCAGTACAGGGTTCAATGAGCAGTTCTTC
TRBV6-6	TRBD1	TRBJ2-7	few	CASSYSTTGGSYEQYF	TGTGCCAGCAGTTACTCGACGACAGGGGGTTCCTACGAGCAGTACTTC
TRBV30	.	TRBJ2-3	many	CASALLQTQYF	TGTGCCTCCGCCCTCTTACAGACGCAGTATTTT
TRBV4-1	.	TRBJ1-5	.	CASSQVRAGQPQHF	TGCGCCAGCAGCCAAGTCAGGGCCGGGCAGCCCCAGCATTTT
TRBV6-5	TRBD1	TRBJ2-1	.	CASSYLQGGEQFF	TGTGCCAGCAGTTACTTACAGGGGGGTGAGCAGTTCTTC
TRBV7-3	.	TRBJ1-1	many	CASSLTYRTEAFF	TGTGCCAGCAGCCTAACTTACAGAACCGAAGCTTTCTTT
TRBV10-3	.	TRBJ2-1	many	CAISEARLSYNEQFF	TGTGCCATCAGTGAGGCTAGGTTGTCCTACAATGAGCAGTTCTTC
TRBV4-1	.	TRBJ1-1	many	CASSQEAGRRTEAFF	TGCGCCAGCAGCCAAGAAGCGGGGAGAAGAACTGAAGCTTTCTTT
TRBV2	.	TRBJ2-3	few	CASSDEQAYTDTQYF	TGTGCCAGCAGTGACGAGCAGGCCTACACAGATACGCAGTATTTT
TRBV7-6	.	TRBJ1-2	.	CASSLAGLRASYGYTF	TGTGCCAGCAGCTTAGCGGGATTGCGAGCCAGCTATGGCTACACCTTC
TRBV7-2	.	TRBJ1-6	few	CASSLVADSPLHF	TGTGCCAGCAGCTTAGTTGCGGATTCACCCCTCCACTTT
TRBV14	.	TRBJ1-3	.	CASSRDGHSGNTIYF	TGTGCCAGCAGCCGGGACGGCCACTCTGGAAACACCATATATTTT
TRBV7-9	.	TRBJ1-4	many	CASSLGGHRNEKLFF	TGTGCCAGCAGCTTAGGGGGACACCGGAATGAAAAACTGTTTTTT
TRBV27	TRBD1	TRBJ1-1	.	CASSLGTGHTEAFF	TGTGCCAGCAGTTTAGGGACAGGGCACACTGAAGCTTTCTTT
TRBV20-1	.	TRBJ2-5	many	CSASQETQYF	TGCAGTGCTAGTCAAGAGACCCAGTACTTC
TRBV11-2	.	TRBJ1-1	.	CASSQMNTEAFF	TGTGCCAGCAGTCAAATGAACACTGAAGCTTTCTTT
TRBV10-3	.	TRBJ2-5	.	CATQRAQYQETQYF	TGTGCCACACAGAGGGCGCAGTACCAAGAGACCCAGTACTTC
TRBV3-1	TRBD1	TRBJ1-1	many	CASSQITGDTEAFF	TGTGCCAGCAGCCAGATTACAGGGGACACTGAAGCTTTCTTT
TRBV6-2/TRBV6-3	.	TRBJ1-1	few	CASSYGRAPVTEAFF	TGTGCCAGCAGTTACGGACGGGCCCCAGTGACTGAAGCTTTCTTT
TRBV6-2/TRBV6-3	.	TRBJ1-3	many	CASSSLSRPGNTIYF	TGTGCCAGCAGTTCGCTATCCCGGCCTGGAAACACCATATATTTT
TRBV7-6	TRBD2	TRBJ2-2	.	CASSSNSGRASGELFF	TGTGCCAGCAGCTCGAATAGCGGGAGGGCATCCGGGGAGCTGTTTTTT
TRBV4-1	.	TRBJ2-6	many	CASSQGHGSSGANVLTF	TGCGCCAGCAGCCAGGGACACGGGAGCTCTGGGGCCAACGTCCTGACTTTC
TRBV20-1	TRBD2	TRBJ2-7	many	CSAARLATREQYF	TGCAGTGCTGCAAGACTAGCGACACGGGAGCAGTACTTC
TRBV10-3	.	TRBJ2-7	few	CAISKTGKNVYEQYF	TGTGCCATCAGCAAGACAGGTAAAAATGTCTACGAGCAGTACTTC
TRBV18	TRBD1	TRBJ1-3	few	CASSENRGPGNTIYF	TGTGCCAGCTCGGAAAACAGGGGGCCAGGAAACACCATATATTTT
TRBV28	.	TRBJ1-5	few	CASRDGGPNQPQHF	TGTGCCAGCAGGGACGGGGGCCCGAATCAGCCCCAGCATTTT